This TCR beta chain was sequenced in a study of T cell responses to AZD1222 COVID-19 vaccine. Study-level points and caveats: CD4 TCRs covered the whole spike, strongest at regions 160-218 and 743-854. Reportedly, nearly half of unique spike TCRs recognized epitopes outside B.1.351/B.1.1.7 mutations. Breadth and depth of Spike-specific TCRs rose after two AZD1222 doses.

V was trimmed by 8 bases and J by 5 bases, leaving 22 bases between them. CDR1 and CDR2 (germline): KGHDR, SFDVKD. The CDR3 is 16 amino acids. The repertoire was sequenced with immunoSEQ multiplex PCR; TCRdb's copy has only in-frame clones and lacks some. This table has 98,000 or so clones, more than 70% appearing once. The table lists this clone with a count of one. Its antigen is not identified. The sequences come from peripheral blood, collected 28 days after the second AZD1222 dose. The TCR originated in an adult who received the AZD1222 COVID-19 vaccine. V and J are TRBV24-1 and TRBJ2-3, with D perhaps given as TRBD1 or TRBD2 (6 bases each). This chain's CDR3 is CATTDSGPEGGDTQYF. CDR3 DNA: TGTGCCACCACCGATTCGGGCCCGGAGGGGGGAGATACGCAGTATTTT.